The 26 T cell receptor beta chains reported below all come from one sample, sequenced in a study of T cell repertoires in cytomegalovirus infection. No antigen has been identified for these receptors. MiXCR, run by TCRdb on the reads, gives a single entry per CDR3 protein. The data contain around 500,000 distinct CDR3 sequences, about 44% of them singletons. The sequencing here drew on cultured PBMCs, taken from culture after CMV antigen stimulation. The receptors come from a human donor in good health (CMV status not recorded). Some clones in this sample may be carry-over from other donors' samples.

This clonotype was counted only a few times. The genes are TRBV20-1 and TRBJ2-3, with D perhaps matching TRBD2 (5 bases). Trimming cost V 0 bases and J 3 bases, with 10 bases left between them. Germline values: CDR1 DFQATT, CDR2 SNEGSKA (reference sequence). The CDR3 has 14 amino acids. CDR3 coding DNA: TGCAGTGCTAGAGATAATGGAGGAACAGATACGCAGTATTTT. This codes for CSARDNGGTDTQYF.

This clonotype appeared a few times. V and J are TRBV7-6 and TRBJ2-3, with D uncertain. The CDR3 sequence is 16 residues long. Trimming took off 3 bases at V and 3 bases at J, with 16 bases between the two ends. Per the germline V gene, CDR1 is SGHVS and CDR2 is FNYEAQ. The CDR3 region is CASSLGVGEGTDTQYF. CDR3 DNA sequence: TGTGCCAGCAGCTTGGGCGTCGGCGAAGGTACAGATACGCAGTATTTT. The full variable domain, with the rest looked up from reference TRBV7-6 and TRBJ2-3, is GAGVSQSPRYKVTKRGQDVALRCDPISGHVSLYWYRQALGQGPEFLTYFNYEAQQDKSGLPNDRFSAERPEGSISTLTIQRTEQRDSAMYRCASSLGVGEGTDTQYFGPGTRLTVL.

The chain joins TRBV25-1 to TRBJ2-1, with 9 nucleotides matching TRBD1. The trim removed 2 bases at V and 7 bases at J, leaving 15 bases unmatched. The CDR3 runs to 18 residues. Germline V gene data show CDR1 as MGHDK and CDR2 as SYGVNS. CDR3 DNA: TGTGCCAGCAGTGAAACCGCGGGGGCCGGGACAGGGAGGAATGAGCAGTTCTTC. Its protein product is CASSETAGAGTGRNEQFF.

This clonotype turned up a few times. This rearrangement joins TRBV12-5 to TRBJ2-3; maybe TRBD1 (5 bases). The germline CDR1 and CDR2 sequences are LGHNT and FRNRAP. V was trimmed by 0 bases and J by 0 bases, leaving 16 bases between them. The CDR3 has 18 residues. This chain's CDR3 is CASGLVQDGTSSTDTQYF. The CDR3 DNA reads as TGTGCTAGTGGTTTGGTACAGGATGGCACCTCTAGCACAGATACGCAGTATTTT.

J is TRBJ2-1 and V is TRBV5-4; either TRBD1 or TRBD2 may supply D (5 bases each). V was trimmed by 5 bases and J by 10 bases, leaving 19 bases between them. This CDR3 region has 14 residues. Germline CDR1 and CDR2: SGHNT and YYREEE (reference sequence). CDR3 coding DNA: TGTGCCAGCAGTCCCGGCCGGGTCGAGGGGGAGCAGTTCTTC. It specifies CASSPGRVEGEQFF.

V and J are TRBV7-9 and TRBJ2-5, with 7 bases lining up with TRBD1. The CDR3 extends over 14 amino acids. Germline loops: CDR1 SEHNR, CDR2 FQNEAQ (reference sequence). V gave up 8 bases and J gave up 5 bases; unmatched junction bases: 11. CDR3 amino acids: CASLGTVLGETQYF. As DNA, the CDR3 is TGTGCCAGCCTAGGGACAGTCCTGGGGGAGACCCAGTACTTC.

The chain joins TRBV18 to TRBJ2-7; D might be TRBD2 (7 bases). The CDR3 spans 15 residues. The germline gives CDR1 KGHSH, CDR2 LQKENI. V was shortened by 2 bases and J by 3 bases, with 14 bases between the two germline ends. CDR3 in amino acids: CASSPGGAGRYEQYF. Here the CDR3 DNA reads TGTGCCAGCTCACCAGGGGGGGCCGGGCGCTACGAGCAGTACTTC. Supplemented by reference TRBV18 and TRBJ2-7, the full variable domain reads NAGVMQNPRHLVRRRGQEARLRCSPMKGHSHVYWYRQLPEEGLKFMVYLQKENIIDESGMPKERFSAEFPKEGPSILRIQQVVRGDSAAYFCASSPGGAGRYEQYFGPGTRLTVT.

This sequence joins TRBV5-5 and TRBJ1-2; perhaps TRBD1 as D (6 bases). Germline-derived CDR1 and CDR2 are SGHKS and YYEKEE (reference sequence). The CDR3 totals 15 residues. Trimming took 9 bases from V and 2 from J, leaving 20 bases between them. This CDR3 reads CATSPGDLRNYGYTF. CDR3 sequence (DNA): TGTGCCACCTCACCAGGGGATTTAAGGAACTATGGCTACACCTTC.

This chain links TRBV6-5 with TRBJ2-5; D might be TRBD1 (5 bases). This CDR3 has 14 residues. V dropped 5 bases and J dropped 3 bases, with 13 bases sitting between them. The germline gives CDR1 MNHEY, CDR2 SVGAGI. The CDR3 DNA sequence: TGTGCCAGCAGTCAACTATCAGGGAAAGAGACCCAGTACTTC. It is translated as CASSQLSGKETQYF.

CDR3 coding DNA: TGCGCCAGCAGCCCACGCTTCGGGAACGGGGAGCTGTTTTTT. Translating gives CASSPRFGNGELFF. The genes are TRBV4-1 and TRBJ2-2, with a tentative D call TRBD2 (5 bases). V shed 4 bases and J shed 7 bases, with 13 bases lying between them. Germline CDR1 is MGHRA and CDR2 is YSYEKL. The CDR3 runs 14 residues.

This clonotype was seen a handful of times. The gene calls are TRBV7-2 and TRBJ1-1; D call uncertain. Trimming took off 1 base at V and 4 bases at J, with 7 bases between the two ends. CDR3 length: 13 residues. Germline V lookup: CDR1 SGHTA, CDR2 FQGNSA. The CDR3: CASSLGFGTEAFF. The CDR3, as DNA: TGTGCCAGCAGCTTAGGCTTCGGCACTGAAGCTTTCTTT.

The sample holds a few counts of this clonotype. This chain links TRBV10-3 with TRBJ1-1, with 8 bases identical to TRBD1. With 0 bases clipped from V and 14 bases from J, the junction kept 17 bases outside the gene matches. The germline CDR1 and CDR2 sequences are ENHRY and SYGVKD. This CDR3 is built from 16 residues. CDR3 sequence: CAISESIGRGTGFGFF. In nucleotides, the CDR3 is TGTGCCATCAGTGAGTCGATAGGCAGAGGGACAGGATTCGGGTTCTTT.

This clonotype was counted a few times. The V and J genes are TRBV7-2 and TRBJ1-2; D gene unclear. Germline V gene lookup returns CDR1 SGHTA and CDR2 FQGNSA. V lost 5 bases, J lost 0 bases, and 7 bases lay in between. This CDR3 is 13 amino acids long. The CDR3 DNA reads as TGTGCCAGCAGCCAAGACCCTAACTATGGCTACACCTTC. Amino acid sequence: CASSQDPNYGYTF.

The CDR3 spells CASSPLPGRSGNTIYF. CDR3 in DNA: TGTGCCAGCAGCCCACTGCCGGGACGCTCTGGAAACACCATATATTTT. The chain carries TRBV7-9 and TRBJ1-3; D is possibly TRBD1 (5 bases). Germline V gene sequence: CDR1 SEHNR, CDR2 FQNEAQ (reference sequence). The CDR3 extends over 16 amino acids. Deletions cut 5 bases from V and 0 bases from J, with 14 bases between.

This clonotype was recorded a few times. This chain links TRBV11-2 with TRBJ2-3, with D unclear. The CDR3 contains 13 residues. Germline values: CDR1 SGHAT, CDR2 FQNNGV. Deletions cut 0 bases from V and 3 bases from J, with 4 bases between. DNA for the CDR3: TGTGCCAGCAGCTTAGATCTAACAGATACGCAGTATTTT. Protein sequence: CASSLDLTDTQYF. Full variable domain (outside the CDR3, taken from reference TRBV11-2 and TRBJ2-3): EAGVAQSPRYKIIEKRQSVAFWCNPISGHATLYWYQQILGQGPKLLIQFQNNGVVDDSQLPKDRFSAERLKGVDSTLKIQPAKLEDSAVYLCASSLDLTDTQYFGPGTRLTVL.

V and J are TRBV20-1 and TRBJ2-2, with a possible D match to TRBD1 (6 bases). The V gene lost 1 base and the J gene lost 5 bases, with 17 bases spanning the gap. CDR3 length equals 16 residues. Germline values: CDR1 DFQATT, CDR2 SNEGSKA (reference sequence). CDR3 region: CSARGGQGSVTGELFF. The CDR3 nucleotides read TGCAGTGCTAGAGGGGGCCAGGGGTCCGTGACCGGGGAGCTGTTTTTT.

CDR3 bases: TGTGCCATCAGTCGTGACCTGGCCTATGGCTACACCTTC. It yields the protein CAISRDLAYGYTF. J is TRBJ1-2 and V is TRBV10-3; D is undetermined. The CDR3 has 13 amino acids. The V gene's germline CDR1 is ENHRY and CDR2 SYGVKD. Between the trimmed V and J ends, which lost 5 bases and 4 bases, there was a span of 11 bases.

The V gene is TRBV12-3 or TRBV12-4, the J gene TRBJ1-1; D might be TRBD1 (5 bases). The CDR3 runs to 13 residues. Trimming removed 6 bases at V and 1 base at J, with 9 bases between. The CDR3 here is CASSPRENTEAFF. Here the CDR3 DNA reads TGTGCCAGCAGCCCCAGGGAGAACACTGAAGCTTTCTTT.

The chain employs TRBV6-2 or TRBV6-3 and TRBJ2-3; D gene unclear. Trimming stripped 7 bases from V and 6 bases from J, with 17 bases between. Germline CDR1 is MNHEY and CDR2 is SVGEGT. The CDR3 consists of 14 residues. CDR3 sequence reads: CASTPRAPRDTQYF. In DNA, the CDR3 is TGTGCCAGCACCCCCCGGGCGCCCAGGGATACGCAGTATTTT.

This clonotype came up many times. The chain combines TRBV7-8 with TRBJ1-1; 8 bases fit TRBD1. CDR1 is SGHVS, CDR2 FQNEAQ, per germline. The CDR3 extends over 17 amino acids. V lost 3 bases, J lost 0 bases, and 9 bases stayed unmatched. The CDR3 sequence is CASSLQTRTGMNTEAFF. CDR3 bases: TGTGCCAGCAGCTTGCAGACGCGGACAGGGATGAACACTGAAGCTTTCTTT.

The chain joins TRBV28 to TRBJ1-5; D ambiguous. The length of the CDR3 is 17 residues. Trimming pared 5 bases from V and 6 bases from J, leaving 23 bases between. CDR1 and CDR2 from the germline V gene are MDHEN and SYDVKM. The CDR3 bases are TGTGCCAGCAGTATAAACCCCGCCTGGGGTATTCGTCAGCCCCAGCATTTT. Encoded protein: CASSINPAWGIRQPQHF.

The chain's CDR3 is CASSLVAGATGEQFF. CDR3 in DNA: TGTGCCAGCAGCTTAGTAGCGGGGGCCACAGGGGAGCAGTTCTTC. V and J are TRBV7-9 and TRBJ2-1; 9 positions agree with TRBD2. Germline lookup yields CDR1 SEHNR and CDR2 FQNEAQ (reference sequence). J lost 10 bases, V lost 1 base, and 8 bases had no gene match. The CDR3 runs 15 residues.

The rearrangement joins TRBV7-2 to TRBJ2-7; TRBD2 might be the D (6 bases). The CDR3 sequence is 14 residues long. Germline V gene lookup returns CDR1 SGHTA and CDR2 FQGNSA. The V gene lost 1 base and the J gene lost 5 bases, with 12 bases spanning the gap. This chain's CDR3 is CASSLDGGFNEQYF. The CDR3 DNA is TGTGCCAGCAGCTTAGATGGGGGGTTCAACGAGCAGTACTTC. Full variable domain (missing parts from reference TRBV7-2 and TRBJ2-7): GAGVSQSPSNKVTEKGKDVELRCDPISGHTALYWYRQSLGQGLEFLIYFQGNSAPDKSGLPSDRFSAERTGGSVSTLTIQRTQQEDSAVYLCASSLDGGFNEQYFGPGTRLTVT.

The chain couples TRBV7-2 to TRBJ2-1; D may correspond to TRBD1 or TRBD2 (5 bases each). Per germline, CDR1 SGHTA and CDR2 FQGNSA. V lost 5 bases and J lost 1, with 12 bases in between. The CDR3 covers 15 residues. The CDR3 region has the DNA TGTGCCAGCAGCCTCTTTTGGGGGTCCTACAATGAGCAGTTCTTC. As protein: CASSLFWGSYNEQFF.

This chain joins TRBV20-1 and TRBJ2-5, with 7 bases that match TRBD1. The CDR3 sequence is 13 residues long. CDR1 and CDR2 from the germline V gene are DFQATT and SNEGSKA (reference sequence). This chain's CDR3 is CSAGTAFQETQYF. The CDR3 nucleotides are TGCAGCGCCGGGACAGCTTTTCAAGAGACCCAGTACTTC.

The chain is built from TRBV5-6 and TRBJ2-3, with D possibly being TRBD2 (5 bases). This CDR3 has 16 residues. V was pared by 4 bases and J by 2 bases, with 17 bases between. In germline, CDR1 is SGHDT, CDR2 YYEEEE. CDR3 coding DNA: TGTGCCAGCAGCCCTTCACTAGTGATCCCCACAGATACGCAGTATTTT. It translates to CASSPSLVIPTDTQYF.